The rows below give T cell receptor beta chains drawn from one sample of a study of blood T cell repertoires in COVID-19. The method was immunoSEQ multiplex PCR; TCRdb's version includes in-frame clones alone and lacks a portion of them. The sample lists 100,000 to 150,000 clones; nearly 70% were seen once. Material: peripheral blood. The receptors originated from a woman in her 70s with acute or convalescent COVID-19. Both conserved end residues are part of each CDR3. The D gene is left open where the match is weak. The size field is filled for only some rows; it gives once, few, many or a size class.

j_gene	d_gene	v_gene	abundance	CDR3nt	CDR3aa
TRBJ1-5	-	TRBV3-1/TRBV3-2	-	TGTGCCACCCGGGTGCAGCCCCAGCATTTT	CATRVQPQHF
TRBJ1-3	-	TRBV7-8	-	TGTGCCAGCAGCTTAGACCTTTCCGGGGGGTATGCTTGGGGAGGAAACACCATATATTTT	CASSLDLSGGYAWGGNTIYF
TRBJ1-4	TRBD1	TRBV28	-	TGTGCCAGCAGTTTACAGGGGGGTGAAAAACTGTTTTTT	CASSLQGGEKLFF
TRBJ2-3	TRBD2	TRBV9	-	TGTGCCAGCAGCGTAGGGGCTAGCGGGAAAGTAGATACGCAGTATTTT	CASSVGASGKVDTQYF
TRBJ1-1	TRBD1	TRBV10-1	-	TGCGCCAGCAGTGACAGGGGGGATACTGAAGCTTTCTTT	CASSDRGDTEAFF
TRBJ1-6	-	TRBV19	few	TGTGCCAGTAGTACCACAGGGTTATCGGCCCCCCTCCACTTT	CASSTTGLSAPLHF
TRBJ2-1	TRBD1	TRBV6-5	-	TGTGCCAGCAGGGTCCGGGACAGGGTTATAAATGAGCAGTTCTTC	CASRVRDRVINEQFF
TRBJ1-6	-	TRBV6-1	-	TGTGCCAGCAGTGAATACAGGGCAAGGGCGGAATCACCCCTCCACTTT	CASSEYRARAESPLHF
TRBJ1-2	-	TRBV2	few	TGTGCCAGCAAGGAGTGGGACACCTTAACTGGTGGCTACACCTTC	CASKEWDTLTGGYTF
TRBJ2-1	TRBD2	TRBV7-6	-	TGTGCCAGCAGCTCAGTGGGGGGGAGGTTGGCCCATGAGCAGTTCTTC	CASSSVGGRLAHEQFF
TRBJ1-2	TRBD1	TRBV5-1	once	TGCGCCAGCAGCTCGAGCACGACAGGGGGCTATGGCTACACCTTC	CASSSSTTGGYGYTF
TRBJ2-2	-	TRBV10-3	-	TGTGCCATCAGACTAGTTGACACCGGGGAGCTGTTTTTT	CAIRLVDTGELFF
TRBJ1-6	TRBD1	TRBV10-3	-	TGTGCCATCAGCCGAGGACGGGACAGCAATTCACCCCTCCACTTT	CAISRGRDSNSPLHF
TRBJ2-3	-	TRBV4-2	-	TGTGCCAGCAGCCAAGATTTCGGTACCAGCACAGATACGCAGTATTTT	CASSQDFGTSTDTQYF
TRBJ2-7	-	TRBV4-1	-	TGCGCCAGCAGCCAAGTCCTGGACAGTTCCTACGAGCAGTACTTC	CASSQVLDSSYEQYF
TRBJ2-2	-	TRBV11-2	-	TGTGCCAGCAGCTTAGTCGGGAGCTACACCGGGGAGCTGTTTTTT	CASSLVGSYTGELFF
TRBJ2-5	TRBD1	TRBV7-7	-	TGTGCTAGCAGCTTAGCTGGGGTCAGGGGGGAGACCCAGTACTTC	CASSLAGVRGETQYF
TRBJ2-1	TRBD2	TRBV19	-	TGTGCCAGTAGTATACGGCTGGCGGGAGGTCCCTACAATGAGCAGTTCTTC	CASSIRLAGGPYNEQFF
TRBJ2-3	TRBD1	TRBV10-3	-	TGTGCCATCAGTGAGCCTACCGCGACAGGGCCAGATACGCAGTATTTT	CAISEPTATGPDTQYF
TRBJ1-4	-	TRBV15	-	TGTGCCACCAGCAGCCGACCAGGTGTCCGGGGTGAAAAACTGTTTTTT	CATSSRPGVRGEKLFF
TRBJ2-3	TRBD1	TRBV6-5	-	TGTGCCAGCAGCGCGGACAGGGCCACAGATACGCAGTATTTT	CASSADRATDTQYF
TRBJ2-1	TRBD2	TRBV6-5	-	TGTGCCAGCATTAAAACTAGCGGCTCCTACAATGAGCAGTTCTTC	CASIKTSGSYNEQFF
TRBJ1-4	TRBD1	TRBV28	-	TGTGCCAGCAGTTTTGACAGGGTGGTTAGGAAACTGTTTTTT	CASSFDRVVRKLFF